These 9 T cell receptor beta chains came from one sample sequenced in a study of identical twins. One entry per CDR3 protein, called by TCRdb with MiXCR from the 5' RACE reads. This table has roughly 770,000 distinct CDR3 sequences, 15% to 20% appearing once. These data were also filed under a second study, of T cells expressing NK-cell markers.

The sample comprised PBMCs. These receptor sequences come from a young woman in good health.

This sequence joins TRBV5-1 and TRBJ2-7; 7 bases agree with TRBD1. V lost 4 bases to trimming and J lost 0 bases; unmatched junction nucleotides: 7. The CDR3 is 15 amino acids. The germline gives CDR1 SGHRS, CDR2 YFSETQ. The CDR3 region is CASSTGQYSSYEQYF. CDR3 sequence (DNA): TGCGCCAGCAGCACGGGACAGTATAGCTCCTACGAGCAGTACTTC.

A few counts support this clonotype. The V gene is TRBV7-2, the J gene TRBJ2-7, with D possibly being TRBD1 or TRBD2 (5 bases each). The V gene's germline CDR1 is SGHTA and CDR2 FQGNSA. Between the trimmed V and J ends, which lost 1 base and 1 base, there was a span of 11 bases. The CDR3 covers 15 residues. The CDR3 DNA is TGTGCCAGCAGCTTAGTGGGGGATGCGTCCTACGAGCAGTACTTC. Amino acids: CASSLVGDASYEQYF.

This rearrangement joins TRBV6-1 to TRBJ2-7; maybe TRBD1 (5 bases). CDR1 MNHNS and CDR2 SASEGT come from the germline V gene. Between the trimmed V and J ends, which lost 2 bases and 6 bases, there was a span of 8 bases. The length of the CDR3 is 12 residues. The DNA of the CDR3 is TGTGCCAGCAGTGAATACAGGACCGAGCAGTACTTC. This sequence encodes CASSEYRTEQYF.

The V call is TRBV4-1, the J call TRBJ2-6; 7 nucleotides line up with TRBD2. CDR3 length equals 19 residues. Germline V gene lookup returns CDR1 MGHRA and CDR2 YSYEKL. The J segment lost 0 bases and the V segment lost 1 base, leaving 9 bases of the junction unmatched. CDR3 in DNA: TGCGCCAGCAGCCAAGCGCCGAGCGGGGTACTCTCTGGGGCCAACGTCCTGACTTTC. This translates into CASSQAPSGVLSGANVLTF.

The chain combines TRBV5-1 with TRBJ2-3; D call uncertain. Germline V gene data show CDR1 as SGHRS and CDR2 as YFSETQ. This CDR3 region has 13 residues. V lost 2 bases and J lost 2, with 6 bases in between. The CDR3 DNA reads TGCGCCAGCAGCTTAAGGAACACAGATACGCAGTATTTT. Its translation is CASSLRNTDTQYF. The whole variable domain, filled in from reference TRBV5-1 and TRBJ2-3, reads KAGVTQTPRYLIKTRGQQVTLSCSPISGHRSVSWYQQTPGQGLQFLFEYFSETQRNKGNFPGRFSGRQFSNSRSEMNVSTLELGDSALYLCASSLRNTDTQYFGPGTRLTVL.

The chain uses TRBV20-1 and TRBJ2-3; 13 nucleotides line up with TRBD2. The length of the CDR3 is 20 residues. The trim removed 0 bases at V and 6 bases at J, leaving 18 bases unmatched. Germline V gene sequence: CDR1 DFQATT, CDR2 SNEGSKA (reference sequence). CDR3 region: CSARDVSGTSGRAFLDTQYF. The CDR3 coding sequence is TGCAGTGCTAGAGATGTCTCCGGAACTAGCGGGAGGGCCTTTTTGGATACGCAGTATTTT.

This clonotype was observed at least ten times. The V and J genes are TRBV5-6 and TRBJ2-7, with D unresolved. The CDR3 length is 16 residues. V was clipped by 2 bases and J by 2 bases, with 17 bases between them. Germline V gene data show CDR1 as SGHDT and CDR2 as YYEEEE. The CDR3 DNA reads TGTGCCAGCAGCTTCGACCCAGGAATTTCTGCCTACGAGCAGTACTTC. Translating gives CASSFDPGISAYEQYF.

This chain links TRBV29-1 with TRBJ2-3, with TRBD2 matching over 11 bases. The V and J ends lost 0 bases and 5 bases, in that order; junction bases with no gene match: 4. The germline V gene encodes CDR1 SQVTM and CDR2 ANQGSEA. CDR3 size: 15 residues. CDR3 region: CSVEDSGGAVDTQYF. DNA for the CDR3: TGCAGCGTTGAAGATAGCGGGGGGGCAGTAGATACGCAGTATTTT.

The chain employs TRBV12-3 or TRBV12-4 and TRBJ1-5; D might be TRBD1 (6 bases). This CDR3 contains 12 residues. V lost 7 bases, J lost 6 bases, and 10 bases lay in between. CDR3 sequence: CASNLGGQPQHF. The CDR3 DNA reads as TGTGCCAGCAACCTAGGGGGTCAGCCCCAGCATTTT.